These T cell receptor beta chains were read from a single sample in a study of cytomegalovirus exposure and HLA in healthy donors. Some clones are missing from TCRdb's copy, which holds only in-frame ones; the method was immunoSEQ multiplex PCR. The sample holds 140,000 to 150,000 clones, roughly 62% seen once. Sequencing was carried out using PBMCs. The receptors come from a man between 60 and 70 years old in good health and CMV-seronegative. Both conserved end residues are part of each CDR3. The order of the fields is J gene, V gene, CDR3 protein.

TRBJ2-2,TRBV5-1,CASSSHTGGTNTGELFF
TRBJ2-7,TRBV7-9,CASSPPGAGVYEQYF
TRBJ2-7,TRBV5-1,CASSARDRPYEQYF
TRBJ2-3,TRBV6-1,CASSDLTGDLSTDTQYF
TRBJ2-2,TRBV5-1,CASTGLTNTGELFF
TRBJ2-1,TRBV5-1,CASRGGQGQRRSSYNEQFF
TRBJ1-2,TRBV27,CASSLSGGDSYGYTF
TRBJ1-1,TRBV5-4,CASSLPAGGNTEAFF
TRBJ2-3,TRBV9,CASSVGTSGSPDTQYF
TRBJ2-7,TRBV2,CASMEVKGLAGGPIESYEQYF
TRBJ2-3,TRBV5-4,CASSLQGADTQYF
TRBJ2-5,TRBV4-3,CASSQWDRGDQETQYF
TRBJ1-2,TRBV14,CASSQSGTGGYGYTF
TRBJ1-5,TRBV28,CASTEAGGAGPQHF
TRBJ1-5,TRBV18,CASSPNGQGYQPQHF
TRBJ1-2,TRBV30,CAWSPLVGGDYGYTF
TRBJ2-3,TRBV29-1,CSVVTSGRADTQYF
TRBJ2-5,TRBV27,CASSLSGQGNAVQYF
TRBJ2-1,TRBV5-1,CASALPSSISYNEQFF
TRBJ1-2,TRBV18,CASSPGTGGQGYGYTF
TRBJ2-3,TRBV29-1,CSVQTSGTTSTDTQYF
TRBJ2-2,TRBV27,CASRSGTGMAGELFF
TRBJ2-3,TRBV15,CATSRDIGQGADTQYF
TRBJ2-3,TRBV6-4,CASSRELGTDTQYF
TRBJ1-2,TRBV14,CASSQRSGKNYGYTF
TRBJ2-7,TRBV28,CASSLRTGIAYEQYF
TRBJ2-5,TRBV11-1,CASSLGPGGSETQYF
TRBJ1-2,TRBV25-1,CASSESGWNGYTF
TRBJ2-5,TRBV5-4,CASSLGGPTGVQETQYF
TRBJ2-1,TRBV11-3,CASSLESSGSHEQFF
TRBJ2-6,TRBV7-2,CASSLDTPVIYSGANVLTF
TRBJ2-2,TRBV25-1,CASSEFRGGTGELFF
TRBJ2-2,TRBV4-3,CASSHKTGFGGTGELFF
TRBJ2-1,TRBV7-2,CASSLASASYNEQFF
TRBJ1-6,TRBV19,CASSITNTNSPLHF
TRBJ1-3,TRBV28,CASQGTGNTIYF
TRBJ1-2,TRBV4-1,CASSQDPQGGYGYTF
TRBJ1-1,TRBV29-1,CSVEGKGGSGTEAFF
TRBJ2-7,TRBV19,CASRMTVNNEQYF
TRBJ1-4,TRBV2,CASSGDRDGADEKLFF
TRBJ2-4,TRBV7-6,CASSASRSLAKNIQYF
TRBJ1-5,TRBV27,CASSQQGSNQPQHF
TRBJ1-1,TRBV9,CASSVLPGTGSTEAFF
TRBJ2-2,TRBV5-1,CASSLVQYTGELFF
TRBJ1-1,TRBV28,CASSIHGTGGSTEAFF
TRBJ2-1,TRBV30,CAWSGSGNEQFF
TRBJ2-7,TRBV18,CASSPSTSGLYEQYF
TRBJ2-5,TRBV27,CASSHLAGAPQETQYF
TRBJ2-2,TRBV27,CASSLLAGSTGELFF
TRBJ2-7,TRBV27,CASSLRGPSSYEQYF
TRBJ2-7,TRBV5-4,CASSPTGDIYEQYF
TRBJ2-1,TRBV5-1,CASSFPSGEGTEQFF
TRBJ2-1,TRBV27,CASSHLTSGPGNEQFF
TRBJ2-1,TRBV7-3,CASSLSGTSGREQFF
TRBJ1-3,TRBV6-6,CASSYTDRGSGNTIYF
TRBJ2-7,TRBV6-5,CASSYLNSGKADEQYF
TRBJ2-5,TRBV5-6,CASSPRAGVGETQYF
TRBJ1-3,TRBV9,CASSVVGRASGNTIYF
TRBJ1-5,TRBV6-6,CASSSRGSNQPQHF
TRBJ1-1,TRBV18,CASSPGQENTEAFF